The 21 T cell receptor beta chains below were found in one sample sequenced in a study of chemoradiotherapy in HPV16-positive cancers. The repertoire was sequenced with immunoSEQ multiplex PCR; TCRdb's copy has only in-frame clones and lacks some. The sample contains about 880 clones, roughly 89% of which appear only once. The source material was tumor tissue, sampled from a patient who underwent chemoradiotherapy. All receptors come from a human donor with HPV-associated anogenital cancer.

The chain recombines TRBV15 with TRBJ1-4; 7 bases fit TRBD1. Losses at the gene ends were 0 bases for V and 3 bases for J; bases not matched to a gene: 7. CDR3 length equals 17 residues. In germline, CDR1 is LNHNV, CDR2 YYDKDF (reference sequence). CDR3 in amino acids: CATSRDLSGGANEKLFF. CDR3 coding DNA: TGTGCCACCAGCAGAGATCTATCAGGGGGAGCTAATGAAAAACTGTTTTTT.

This clone has a single count. This chain uses TRBV7-2 with TRBJ1-4; D is undetermined. V was shortened by 5 bases and J by 7 bases, with 17 bases between the two germline ends. Germline V gives CDR1 SGHTA, CDR2 FQGNSA. The CDR3 is 15 amino acids. The CDR3 nucleotides are TGTGCCAGCAGCCCCACGGGAACCCTCGGTGAAAAACTGTTTTTT. This gives the protein CASSPTGTLGEKLFF.

The chain links TRBV6-1 to TRBJ2-2; D is uncertain. Between the trimmed V and J ends, which lost 5 bases and 2 bases, there was a span of 9 bases. The CDR3 has 14 amino acids. Germline assignment: CDR1 MNHNS and CDR2 SASEGT. The CDR3 reads CASSFTANTGELFF. CDR3 nucleotides: TGTGCCAGCAGTTTCACCGCTAACACCGGGGAGCTGTTTTTT.

The chain uses TRBV7-9 and TRBJ2-5; D perhaps matches TRBD1 (6 bases). From germline, CDR1 is SEHNR and CDR2 FQNEAQ (reference sequence). This CDR3 comprises 13 residues. Between the trimmed V and J ends, which lost 2 bases and 5 bases, there was a span of 9 bases. The chain's CDR3 is CASSLQGSETQYF. As DNA, the CDR3 is TGTGCCAGCAGCTTACAGGGGAGCGAGACCCAGTACTTC. The complete variable domain, with remaining parts taken from reference TRBV7-9 and TRBJ2-5, reads DTGVSQNPRHKITKRGQNVTFRCDPISEHNRLYWYRQTLGQGPEFLTYFQNEAQLEKSRLLSDRFSAERPKGSFSTLEIQRTEQGDSAMYLCASSLQGSETQYFGPGTRLLVL.

V and J are TRBV5-4 and TRBJ2-1; 7 bases match TRBD2. The V and J ends lost 4 bases and 4 bases, in that order; junction bases with no gene match: 20. Germline V lookup: CDR1 SGHNT, CDR2 YYREEE (reference sequence). CDR3 length: 19 amino acids. CDR3: CASSPGRGVPGEIYNEQFF. The CDR3 DNA reads TGTGCCAGCAGCCCGGGACGGGGGGTACCGGGAGAGATTTACAATGAGCAGTTCTTC.

V usage is TRBV6-1 and J usage is TRBJ2-1; no reliable D call. The germline V gene encodes CDR1 MNHNS and CDR2 SASEGT. V shed 4 bases and J shed 12 bases, with 13 bases lying between them. The CDR3 is made up of 12 amino acids. CDR3 in amino acids: CASSAHLFLQFF. CDR3 in DNA: TGTGCCAGCAGTGCGCACCTTTTCTTGCAGTTCTTC.

This clone was counted a single time. V is TRBV5-8 and J is TRBJ2-3, with TRBD2 matching over 7 bases. From germline, CDR1 is SGHTS and CDR2 YDEGEE. CDR3 length equals 17 residues. Germline trimming cut 0 bases from V and 5 bases from J; bases unmatched to any gene: 12. The CDR3 here is CASSLVTGAGAGDTQYF. The CDR3 DNA reads as TGTGCCAGCAGCTTGGTGACTGGGGCGGGAGCCGGAGATACGCAGTATTTT.

The V gene is TRBV19, the J gene TRBJ1-4; possible D gene TRBD1, 6 bases. This CDR3 contains 14 residues. Germline V gene sequence: CDR1 LNHDA, CDR2 SQIVND (reference sequence). V was trimmed by 6 bases and J by 6 bases, leaving 14 bases between them. CDR3 sequence reads: CASRGGAFDEKLFF. The CDR3 region has the DNA TGTGCCAGTAGAGGGGGGGCGTTTGATGAAAAACTGTTTTTT. Full variable domain (remainder filled in from reference TRBV19 and TRBJ1-4): DGGITQSPKYLFRKEGQNVTLSCEQNLNHDAMYWYRQDPGQGLRLIYYSQIVNDFQKGDIAEGYSVSREKKESFPLTVTSAQKNPTAFYLCASRGGAFDEKLFFGSGTQLSVL.

The chain employs TRBV10-3 and TRBJ2-2; 7 bases match TRBD2. In germline, CDR1 is ENHRY, CDR2 SYGVKD. The trim removed 6 bases at V and 7 bases at J, leaving 2 bases unmatched. This CDR3 region has 12 residues. The CDR3 sequence: CAIRGLFGELFF. The CDR3 DNA reads as TGTGCCATCAGGGGACTATTCGGGGAGCTGTTTTTT.

CDR3 sequence reads: CAWSGGGNTIYF. DNA for the CDR3: TGTGCCTGGAGCGGGGGCGGAAACACCATATATTTT. The V and J genes are TRBV30 and TRBJ1-3; weak D call: TRBD1 (6 bases). This CDR3 is built from 12 residues. V was shortened by 3 bases and J by 4 bases, with 7 bases between the two germline ends. Germline lookup yields CDR1 GTSNPN and CDR2 SVGIG (reference sequence).

This clone was counted once. The V and J genes are TRBV28 and TRBJ2-5; D is tentatively TRBD1 or TRBD2 (5 bases each). The germline gives CDR1 MDHEN, CDR2 SYDVKM. V was pared by 6 bases and J by 7 bases, with 18 bases between. CDR3 size: 14 residues. The CDR3 nucleotides read TGTGCCAGCAGGCCGGGACGGACATTGGGGACCCAGTACTTC. Amino acids: CASRPGRTLGTQYF.

The V call is TRBV19, the J call TRBJ1-1; 8 nucleotides agree with TRBD1. CDR3 size: 15 residues. In germline, CDR1 is LNHDA, CDR2 SQIVND (reference sequence). The trim removed 4 bases at V and 0 bases at J, leaving 4 bases unmatched. CDR3 nucleotides: TGTGCCAGTAGTACCGGACAGGGCATGAACACTGAAGCTTTCTTT. This sequence encodes CASSTGQGMNTEAFF.

This clone has just one count. CDR3 protein: CASAGELGYGYTF. The DNA for the CDR3 is TGTGCCAGCGCGGGGGAGTTAGGCTATGGCTACACCTTC. The chain is built from TRBV2 and TRBJ1-2, with D possibly TRBD1 on 5 matching bases. V was clipped by 8 bases and J by 4 bases, with 14 bases between them. Germline values: CDR1 SNHLY, CDR2 FYNNEI. This CDR3 has 13 amino acids.

V is TRBV28 and J is TRBJ2-2, with TRBD2 matching 9 bases. Germline CDR1 MDHEN, CDR2 SYDVKM. The ends lost 6 bases at V and 5 bases at J; junction bases unmatched: 7. The CDR3 consists of 15 residues. CDR3 amino acids: CASRMRGGYTGELFF. In DNA, the CDR3 is TGTGCCAGCAGAATGCGGGGGGGGTATACCGGGGAGCTGTTTTTT.

This chain uses TRBV6-4 with TRBJ1-1; D not certain. Germline V gene data show CDR1 as MRHNA and CDR2 as SNTAGT. Trimming took off 0 bases at V and 5 bases at J, with 10 bases between the two ends. CDR3 size: 14 residues. The CDR3 region is CASSDSSSGTEAFF. CDR3 DNA sequence: TGTGCCAGCAGTGACTCTTCTTCCGGGACTGAAGCTTTCTTT.

The chain employs TRBV5-5 and TRBJ1-5, with D possibly matching TRBD1 (5 bases). The germline V and J ends were trimmed by 4 bases and 0 bases, with 14 bases remaining between them. Germline CDR1 is SGHKS and CDR2 is YYEKEE (reference sequence). The CDR3 is 16 amino acids. The CDR3 nucleotides are TGTGCCAGCAGCCGGGGGGGTCAGATTAGCAATCAGCCCCAGCATTTT. It specifies CASSRGGQISNQPQHF. Variable domain in full (rest from reference TRBV5-5 and TRBJ1-5): DAGVTQSPTHLIKTRGQQVTLRCSPISGHKSVSWYQQVLGQGPQFIFQYYEKEERGRGNFPDRFSARQFPNYSSELNVNALLLGDSALYLCASSRGGQISNQPQHFGDGTRLSIL.

This rearrangement joins TRBV6-6 to TRBJ1-2; a weak D match, TRBD1 (5 bases). Germline V CDR1 and CDR2: MNHNY, SVGAGI (reference sequence). CDR3 size: 11 residues. Trimming stripped 6 bases from V and 3 bases from J, with 5 bases between. CDR3 sequence reads: CASRQDYGYTF. CDR3 coding DNA: TGTGCCAGCAGACAGGACTATGGCTACACCTTC.

This chain uses TRBV7-9 with TRBJ1-2; TRBD1 is a possible D gene (5 bases). The CDR3 spans 12 residues. V lost 6 bases, J lost 5 bases, and 10 bases lay in between. In germline, CDR1 is SEHNR, CDR2 FQNEAQ (reference sequence). The CDR3 DNA is TGTGCCAGCAGTCTGGACACATATGGCTACACCTTC. It codes for CASSLDTYGYTF.

The V call is TRBV28, the J call TRBJ2-2; D is ambiguous. This CDR3 spans 13 amino acids. Germline V gene data show CDR1 as MDHEN and CDR2 as SYDVKM. V lost 7 bases, J lost 8 bases, and 14 bases lay in between. CDR3 amino acids: CASNVPPVGELFF. CDR3 in DNA: TGTGCCAGCAACGTCCCACCGGTGGGGGAGCTGTTTTTT.

This rearrangement joins TRBV4-1 to TRBJ2-3; 10 bases map to TRBD2. V lost 3 bases and J lost 3; bases outside the gene matches: 15. This CDR3 is 19 amino acids long. Germline V gene lookup returns CDR1 MGHRA and CDR2 YSYEKL. The CDR3, as DNA: TGCGCCAGCAGCCATCCTGCGAGCGGGGGGGCCAGTGGAACAGATACGCAGTATTTT. This sequence encodes CASSHPASGGASGTDTQYF.

This chain uses TRBV19 with TRBJ2-7, with 10 bases aligning to TRBD2. From germline, CDR1 is LNHDA and CDR2 SQIVND (reference sequence). V shed 2 bases, J shed 3 bases, and the junction held 7 bases outside the gene matches. The CDR3 runs 16 residues. This chain's CDR3 is CASSIRSSGSIYEQYF. CDR3 sequence (DNA): TGTGCCAGTAGTATAAGGTCTAGCGGGAGTATCTACGAGCAGTACTTC.